These 25 T cell receptor beta chains were all obtained from the same sample, sequenced in a study of PD-L1 blockade in urothelial cancer (dated by TCRdb to the late 2010s). The library was produced with the immunoSEQ multiplex PCR assay. TCRdb retrieved this table from immuneACCESS and kept in-frame rearrangements only. Not all clones are present; in checked studies, unresolved V genes account for under half, and no reason is known for the remainder. In all, the sample holds about 73,000 clones, and around 90% of those were seen once. Of the sample, less than 3.5% is held by the ten largest clones. The starting material was PBMCs, obtained around atezolizumab (anti-PD-L1) treatment. The receptors come from a man in his 60s with urothelial cancer.

V gene TRBV10-3 combines with J gene TRBJ1-1, with a weak D call TRBD1 (6 bases). CDR1 is ENHRY, CDR2 SYGVKD, per germline. The CDR3 runs 15 residues. The V end was cut by 6 bases, the J end by 3 bases, with 17 bases between. CDR3 bases: TGTGCCATCAGAGCGGGGGGCCAAAGGGACACTGAAGCTTTCTTT. Translation: CAIRAGGQRDTEAFF.

This clone was observed a few times. The chain uses TRBV4-2 and TRBJ2-6; 7 positions match TRBD2. CDR1 and CDR2 from the germline V gene are LGHNA and YNFKEQ. The CDR3 sequence is 20 residues long. V trimming: 2 bases; J trimming: 0 bases; junction bases outside the gene matches: 13. The CDR3 bases are TGTGCCAGCAGCCAAATTCTCTCCTCAGCGGGGATCTCTGGGGCCAACGTCCTGACTTTC. It yields the protein CASSQILSSAGISGANVLTF.

This chain links TRBV5-1 with TRBJ1-3, with 7 bases fitting TRBD1. V shed 0 bases and J 0 bases; nucleotides not matched to a gene: 3. This CDR3 spans 16 amino acids. CDR1 and CDR2 from the germline V gene are SGHRS and YFSETQ. The CDR3 DNA reads TGCGCCAGCAGCTTGGGAGGGGGCCGCTCTGGAAACACCATATATTTT. Amino acids: CASSLGGGRSGNTIYF.

This chain uses TRBV10-1 with TRBJ2-3; TRBD1 matches 12 bases. The V gene end was trimmed by 9 bases and the J gene end by 6 bases; junction bases not matched to a gene: 4. The V gene's germline CDR1 is WNHNN and CDR2 SYGVQD (reference sequence). The CDR3 is 13 amino acids. The CDR3: CARGDRGRDTQYF. The CDR3 DNA follows: TGCGCCAGGGGGGACAGGGGGCGGGATACGCAGTATTTT.

CDR3 nucleotides: TGTGCCAGTAGTATCTATCGCCTCCCGACAGGGAAGAGCAATCAGCCCCAGCATTTT. As protein: CASSIYRLPTGKSNQPQHF. This chain links TRBV19 with TRBJ1-5; 7 bases align to TRBD1. The CDR3 consists of 19 residues. The trim removed 3 bases at V and 1 base at J, leaving 15 bases unmatched. Germline-derived CDR1 and CDR2 are LNHDA and SQIVND (reference sequence).

The chain uses TRBV10-1 and TRBJ2-2; D is possibly TRBD2 (5 bases). The V end was cut by 4 bases, the J end by 4 bases, with 16 bases between. The V gene's germline CDR1 is WNHNN and CDR2 SYGVQD (reference sequence). The length of the CDR3 is 16 residues. CDR3 residues: CASSAVVAPVTGELFF. The CDR3 bases are TGCGCCAGCAGTGCGGTAGTAGCGCCCGTCACCGGGGAGCTGTTTTTT.

The V call is TRBV5-1, the J call TRBJ2-3, with 8 bases matching TRBD2. J was trimmed by 2 bases and V by 3 bases; bases with no gene match: 8. Germline-derived CDR1 and CDR2 are SGHRS and YFSETQ. The CDR3 loop spans 16 amino acids. The CDR3 protein is CASSSIAGIYTDTQYF. CDR3 DNA sequence: TGCGCCAGCAGCTCGATAGCGGGGATTTACACAGATACGCAGTATTTT.

V gene TRBV28 combines with J gene TRBJ2-7; D perhaps matches TRBD2 (5 bases). Trimming stripped 6 bases from V and 1 base from J, with 10 bases between. In germline, CDR1 is MDHEN, CDR2 SYDVKM. The CDR3 has 13 residues. The CDR3 spells CASRDGDSYEQYF. The CDR3, as DNA: TGTGCCAGCAGAGACGGGGATTCCTACGAGCAGTACTTC.

The chain recombines TRBV9 with TRBJ1-5, with TRBD1 matching 11 bases. Germline-derived CDR1 and CDR2 are SGDLS and YYNGEE. The CDR3 length is 15 residues. J gave up 4 bases and V 4 bases, and 4 bases lay outside the gene matches. CDR3 DNA sequence: TGTGCCAGCAGCCCGGGACAGGGGGAGAATCAGCCCCAGCATTTT. Translation: CASSPGQGENQPQHF.

The chain uses TRBV5-1 and TRBJ2-7; 11 nucleotides align to TRBD2. CDR1 and CDR2 (germline): SGHRS, YFSETQ. J lost 4 bases, V lost 0 bases, and 3 bases had no gene match. CDR3 length: 15 residues. The chain's CDR3 is CASSLVSGGVYEQYF. CDR3 DNA sequence: TGCGCCAGCAGCTTGGTTAGCGGGGGGGTATACGAGCAGTACTTC.

The rearrangement joins TRBV6-1 to TRBJ2-7, with D maybe TRBD1 (6 bases). The germline V gene has CDR1 MNHNS and CDR2 SASEGT. The CDR3 has 13 residues. With 10 bases removed from V and 0 bases from J, the gap between germline ends came to 13 bases. Here the CDR3 DNA reads TGTGCCATCTCTAGGGGGAACTCCTACGAGCAGTACTTC. Amino acid sequence: CAISRGNSYEQYF.

The rearrangement links TRBV6-5 to TRBJ2-2, with 9 nucleotides matching TRBD1. V trimming: 2 bases; J trimming: 7 bases; junction bases outside the gene matches: 2. In germline, CDR1 is MNHEY, CDR2 SVGAGI. The CDR3 is 14 residues long. The CDR3 loop is CASSYNRGRGELFF. DNA for the CDR3: TGTGCCAGCAGTTACAACAGGGGGCGCGGGGAGCTGTTTTTT.

This clone was observed a single time. V is TRBV2 and J is TRBJ2-1, with D hard to call. Trimming took 5 bases from V and 1 from J, leaving 6 bases between them. This CDR3 has 13 amino acids. Germline V gives CDR1 SNHLY, CDR2 FYNNEI. The CDR3 region has the DNA TGTGCCAGCAGTCAGGTGTCCTACAATGAGCAGTTCTTC. Translated, it gives CASSQVSYNEQFF. The full variable domain, its missing parts supplied by reference TRBV2 and TRBJ2-1, is EPEVTQTPSHQVTQMGQEVILRCVPISNHLYFYWYRQILGQKVEFLVSFYNNEISEKSEIFDDQFSVERPDGSNFTLKIRSTKLEDSAMYFCASSQVSYNEQFFGPGTRLTVL.

The chain combines TRBV11-2 with TRBJ2-5; D not certain. V dropped 2 bases and J dropped 7 bases, with 11 bases sitting between them. This CDR3 contains 13 residues. Germline loops: CDR1 SGHAT, CDR2 FQNNGV. CDR3 loop: CASSLSHRGTQYF. DNA for the CDR3: TGTGCCAGCAGCTTAAGTCATCGAGGGACCCAGTACTTC. The variable domain in full, completed from reference TRBV11-2 and TRBJ2-5, reads EAGVAQSPRYKIIEKRQSVAFWCNPISGHATLYWYQQILGQGPKLLIQFQNNGVVDDSQLPKDRFSAERLKGVDSTLKIQPAKLEDSAVYLCASSLSHRGTQYFGPGTRLLVL.

This chain joins TRBV18 and TRBJ1-1; D gene uncertain. Germline assignment: CDR1 KGHSH and CDR2 LQKENI. There are 14 residues in the CDR3. V dropped 5 bases and J dropped 1 base, with 11 bases sitting between them. The CDR3 DNA reads TGTGCCAGCTCAGCCAATACAAGGAACACTGAAGCTTTCTTT. It codes for CASSANTRNTEAFF.

This clone appeared a single time. The rearrangement uses TRBV5-1 and TRBJ1-1, with 8 bases lining up with TRBD1. Unmatched junction bases numbered 2, after V lost 0 bases and J lost 7 bases. Germline CDR1 is SGHRS and CDR2 is YFSETQ. The CDR3 runs 13 residues. The CDR3 coding sequence is TGCGCCAGCAGCTTGGGGGGACAGGTTGAAGCTTTCTTT. Translation: CASSLGGQVEAFF.

The chain recombines TRBV28 with TRBJ2-1; weak D call: TRBD1 (6 bases). Germline V gene sequence: CDR1 MDHEN, CDR2 SYDVKM. The germline V and J ends were trimmed by 1 base and 4 bases, with 8 bases remaining between them. The CDR3 runs 14 residues. The DNA for the CDR3 is TGTGCCAGCAGTTTATCGCAGGGGTACAATGAGCAGTTCTTC. It translates to CASSLSQGYNEQFF.

The chain combines TRBV6-1 with TRBJ2-7; tentative D call: TRBD2 (5 bases). V lost 5 bases and J 0 bases, leaving 8 bases between the germline ends. The length of the CDR3 is 13 residues. CDR1 is MNHNS, CDR2 SASEGT, per germline. CDR3 nucleotide sequence: TGTGCCAGCAGTAAACGGGACTCCTACGAGCAGTACTTC. Protein product: CASSKRDSYEQYF.

The gene calls are TRBV15 and TRBJ1-1, with 11 bases matching TRBD1. This CDR3 region has 16 residues. Trimming removed 4 bases from V and 5 bases from J; junction bases left unmatched: 9. Germline V gene lookup returns CDR1 LNHNV and CDR2 YYDKDF (reference sequence). The CDR3: CATSKGQGAEGTEAFF. In DNA form, the CDR3 reads TGTGCCACCAGCAAAGGACAGGGGGCGGAGGGGACTGAAGCTTTCTTT.

The rearrangement links TRBV11-1 to TRBJ1-1; perhaps TRBD1 as D (5 bases). Germline V CDR1 and CDR2: SGHAT, FQDESV (reference sequence). V dropped 5 bases and J dropped 0 bases, with 13 bases sitting between them. This CDR3 is built from 15 residues. The CDR3 loop reads CASSQNRWMNTEAFF. The CDR3 DNA reads TGTGCCAGCAGCCAAAACAGGTGGATGAACACTGAAGCTTTCTTT.

This chain connects TRBV2 to TRBJ2-3; D gene unclear. The CDR3 is made up of 15 amino acids. Trimming left V 4 bases short and J 0 bases short, with 11 bases between. Germline CDR1 reads SNHLY; CDR2 reads FYNNEI. The CDR3 coding sequence is TGTGCCAGCAGTGGAGAACAGTTTAGCACAGATACGCAGTATTTT. Residues: CASSGEQFSTDTQYF.

This chain links TRBV30 with TRBJ1-2, with TRBD1 matching 8 bases. J was trimmed by 8 bases and V by 2 bases; bases with no gene match: 13. CDR1 and CDR2 (germline): GTSNPN, SVGIG (reference sequence). The CDR3 is 15 residues long. In nucleotides, the CDR3 is TGTGCCTGGAGTATGGAAACAGGGGGAGTGAGGGGCTACACCTTC. This codes for CAWSMETGGVRGYTF.

V is TRBV5-1 and J is TRBJ1-2; 9 nucleotides align to TRBD1. Germline assignment: CDR1 SGHRS and CDR2 YFSETQ. The V and J ends lost 4 bases and 6 bases, in that order; junction bases with no gene match: 13. This CDR3 is built from 16 residues. The CDR3: CASSPQPGQGYDGYTF. DNA for the CDR3: TGCGCCAGCAGCCCCCAACCGGGACAGGGCTATGATGGCTACACCTTC.

This clone was seen only a few times. The chain joins TRBV7-9 to TRBJ1-4; 7 bases are shared with TRBD1. Germline trimming cut 2 bases from V and 2 bases from J; bases unmatched to any gene: 5. CDR3 length equals 16 residues. The germline gives CDR1 SEHNR, CDR2 FQNEAQ (reference sequence). CDR3 DNA sequence: TGTGCCAGCAGCTTAATCTCGGGACAGACTAATGAAAAACTGTTTTTT. Protein: CASSLISGQTNEKLFF.

The genes are TRBV6-5 and TRBJ2-7; tentative D call: TRBD2 (6 bases). In germline, CDR1 is MNHEY, CDR2 SVGAGI. V was clipped by 0 bases and J by 5 bases, with 17 bases between them. There are 16 residues in the CDR3. The CDR3 here is CASSYSIGAGNDEQYF. The DNA for the CDR3 is TGTGCCAGCAGTTACTCGATTGGGGCGGGAAACGACGAGCAGTACTTC.